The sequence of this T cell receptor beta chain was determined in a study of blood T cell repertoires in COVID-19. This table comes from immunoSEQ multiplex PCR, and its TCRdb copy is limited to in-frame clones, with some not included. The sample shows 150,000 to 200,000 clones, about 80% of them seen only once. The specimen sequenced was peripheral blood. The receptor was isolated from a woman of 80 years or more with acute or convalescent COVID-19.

CDR3 DNA sequence: TGTGCCAGCAGTTCCGGGACTAGCGGGTACAATGAGCAGTTCTTC. As protein: CASSSGTSGYNEQFF. The V and J genes are TRBV6-6 and TRBJ2-1; TRBD2 agrees at 12 bases. The length of the CDR3 is 15 residues. J lost 4 bases, V lost 4 bases, and 2 bases had no gene match. CDR1 MNHNY and CDR2 SVGAGI come from the germline V gene (reference sequence).